This section outlines one T cell receptor (beta chain) sequence together with its context. Its antigen is not identified. The sample belongs to a study of cytomegalovirus exposure and HLA in healthy donors. The overall study: A prior analysis found some 110 million unique TCR beta sequences from 150 million to 200 million T cells.

General study points: A prior analysis recorded that most TCR beta V segments were productive about 90% or about 30% of the time. Later on, an analysis tied under 20,000 TCR beta sequences to HLA alleles at 0.05 false discovery rate. The investigators catalogued 150 to 200 TCR beta chains as cytomegalovirus-associated.

The primer mix had 60 Vbeta and 13 Jbeta primers. Sequencing was performed with immunoSEQ multiplex PCR; in TCRdb, only in-frame clones are kept and a portion is missing. This table has about 170,000 clones, 84% appearing once. Trimming pared 5 bases from V and 5 bases from J, leaving 19 bases between. The CDR3 length is 15 residues. In germline, CDR1 is SGHRS, CDR2 YFSETQ. Sample: PBMCs. This TCR came from a girl between 5 and 17 years old in good health and CMV-seropositive. The J gene is TRBJ1-1, the V gene TRBV5-1, with D tentatively TRBD1 (6 bases). The CDR3 is CASSLVVGARTEAFF. The CDR3 nucleotides read TGCGCCAGCAGTCTGGTGGTGGGGGCGCGTACTGAAGCTTTCTTT.